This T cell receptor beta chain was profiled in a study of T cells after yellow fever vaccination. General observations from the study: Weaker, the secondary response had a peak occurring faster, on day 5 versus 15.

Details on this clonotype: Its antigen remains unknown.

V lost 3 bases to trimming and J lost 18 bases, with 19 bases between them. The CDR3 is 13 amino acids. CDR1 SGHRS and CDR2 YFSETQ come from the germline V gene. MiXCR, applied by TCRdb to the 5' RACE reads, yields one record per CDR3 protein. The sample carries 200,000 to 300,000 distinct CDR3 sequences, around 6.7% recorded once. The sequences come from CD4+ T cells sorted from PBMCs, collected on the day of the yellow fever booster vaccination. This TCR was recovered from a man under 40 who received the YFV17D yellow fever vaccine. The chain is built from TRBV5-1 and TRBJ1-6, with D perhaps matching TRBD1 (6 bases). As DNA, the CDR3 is TGCGCCAGCAGCTCTGACAGGCGGACGGGGCGCCACTTT. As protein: CASSSDRRTGRHF.